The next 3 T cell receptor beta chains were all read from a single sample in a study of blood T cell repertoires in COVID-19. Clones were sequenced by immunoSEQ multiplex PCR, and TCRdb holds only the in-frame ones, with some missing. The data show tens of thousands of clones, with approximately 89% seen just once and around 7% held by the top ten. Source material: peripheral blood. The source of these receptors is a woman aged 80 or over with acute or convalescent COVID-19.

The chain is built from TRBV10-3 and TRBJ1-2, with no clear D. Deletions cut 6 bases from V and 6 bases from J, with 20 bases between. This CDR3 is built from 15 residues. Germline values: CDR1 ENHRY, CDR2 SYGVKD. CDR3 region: CAISSQGRVSDGYTF. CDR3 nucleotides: TGTGCCATCAGCTCCCAAGGTCGGGTGAGCGATGGCTACACCTTC.

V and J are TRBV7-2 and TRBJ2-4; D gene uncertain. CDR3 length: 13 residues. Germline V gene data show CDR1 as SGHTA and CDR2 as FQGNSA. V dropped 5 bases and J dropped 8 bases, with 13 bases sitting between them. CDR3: CASSPRGWDIQYF. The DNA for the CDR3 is TGTGCCAGCAGCCCCAGAGGTTGGGACATTCAGTACTTC. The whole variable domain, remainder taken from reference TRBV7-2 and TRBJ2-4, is GAGVSQSPSNKVTEKGKDVELRCDPISGHTALYWYRQSLGQGLEFLIYFQGNSAPDKSGLPSDRFSAERTGGSVSTLTIQRTQQEDSAVYLCASSPRGWDIQYFGAGTRLSVL.

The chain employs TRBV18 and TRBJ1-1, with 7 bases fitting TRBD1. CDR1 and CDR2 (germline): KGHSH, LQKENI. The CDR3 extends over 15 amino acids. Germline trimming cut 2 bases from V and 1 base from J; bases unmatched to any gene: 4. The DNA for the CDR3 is TGTGCCAGCTCACCAACGGACAGGTGGAACACTGAAGCTTTCTTT. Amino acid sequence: CASSPTDRWNTEAFF.